This T cell receptor (beta chain) originates from a study of regulatory T cells in long-lasting Graves disease. Arm-PCR with iRepertoire HTBI primers amplified the CDR3 regions for these TCR beta libraries. TCRdb used MiXCR to reprocess the multiplex PCR reads, holding one entry per CDR3 protein. Counted here are fewer than 350,000 distinct CDR3 sequences, about 20% occurring once; the ten biggest clones make up less than 40%. Noted time point: newly diagnosed GD, antithyroid drugs for less than 3 months. Preparation of the TCR library used RNA extracted from PBMCs. Trimming removed 7 bases from V and 1 base from J, with 16 bases in between. CDR1 is LNHDA, CDR2 SQIVND, per germline (reference sequence). This CDR3 has 15 residues.

The receptor was derived from a female donor with Graves disease. The chain is built from TRBV19 and TRBJ2-5; TRBD2 might be the D (6 bases). The sample in question was peripheral blood mononuclear cells (PBMCs), obtained at new diagnosis, from a patient treated with antithyroid drugs. The CDR3 protein is CASNPSSSVQETQYF. For the CDR3, the DNA is TGTGCCAGTAACCCCTCTTCTAGCGTCCAAGAGACCCAGTACTTC.